One T cell receptor (beta chain) is described in this entry. Patients at the Seattle site were enrolled during active infection and followed longitudinally. CDR3 length: 16 residues. V was clipped by 5 bases and J by 6 bases; unmatched bases: 10. Germline-derived CDR1 and CDR2 are SNHLY and FYNNEI. In the original processing: It was from reference gene primer amplification that nucleated cell counts were estimated. Profiled with immunoSEQ multiplex PCR; TCRdb holds only in-frame clones, not every one. The V and J calls and clone size were taken over from that table, and D and trimming were inferred from the DNA. The table has roughly 150,000 clones, about 88% seen once; the top ten hold less than 10%. The data originate from a study of blood T cell repertoires in COVID-19. For the study at large: The United States, Italy and Spain supplied acute and convalescent COVID-19 samples. Sample material is recorded as cDNA or gDNA derived from T cells, B-cell-depleted T cells, or PBMCs.

This chain links TRBV2 with TRBJ1-5; TRBD1 agrees at 10 bases. The sequencing input was peripheral blood. The TCR comes from a woman between 55 and 75 years old with COVID-19, enrolled during active disease. CDR3 loop: CASSYYDRGRVQPQHF. The CDR3 DNA follows: TGTGCCAGCAGTTACTACGACAGGGGGCGCGTTCAGCCCCAGCATTTT.